This TCR beta chain was documented in a study of molecular identifiers for immune sequencing clone quantification. The study, taken as a whole, reports: Highly expanded clone sizes could be underestimated by identical TCR molecules that share a barcode.

This clonotype was seen ten or more times. Its specificity is not known. Making the bulk TCR libraries relied on previously described methods and listed TCR primers. TCRdb analysed the PCR reads with MiXCR anew, one entry per CDR3 protein. The sample carries 460,000 or so distinct CDR3 sequences, 20% to 25% recorded once. V lost 5 bases and J lost 2; bases outside the gene matches: 8. CDR3 length: 15 amino acids. Germline V gene sequence: CDR1 MDHEN, CDR2 SYDVKM. The clonotype was recovered from a human donor in good health. Some libraries in this study had Jurkat cell RNA spiked in. Sequencing was done on a sample of naive CD8+ T cells from blood, with Jurkat cell RNA spiked in. The subset was: FACS-sorted CD8+CD4-CCR7+CD45RA+ naive T cells. The rearrangement uses TRBV28 and TRBJ2-7; TRBD1 agrees at 8 bases. The CDR3 reads CASSPHRTGPYEQYF. The CDR3 DNA follows: TGTGCCAGCAGTCCTCATAGGACAGGGCCCTACGAGCAGTACTTC.